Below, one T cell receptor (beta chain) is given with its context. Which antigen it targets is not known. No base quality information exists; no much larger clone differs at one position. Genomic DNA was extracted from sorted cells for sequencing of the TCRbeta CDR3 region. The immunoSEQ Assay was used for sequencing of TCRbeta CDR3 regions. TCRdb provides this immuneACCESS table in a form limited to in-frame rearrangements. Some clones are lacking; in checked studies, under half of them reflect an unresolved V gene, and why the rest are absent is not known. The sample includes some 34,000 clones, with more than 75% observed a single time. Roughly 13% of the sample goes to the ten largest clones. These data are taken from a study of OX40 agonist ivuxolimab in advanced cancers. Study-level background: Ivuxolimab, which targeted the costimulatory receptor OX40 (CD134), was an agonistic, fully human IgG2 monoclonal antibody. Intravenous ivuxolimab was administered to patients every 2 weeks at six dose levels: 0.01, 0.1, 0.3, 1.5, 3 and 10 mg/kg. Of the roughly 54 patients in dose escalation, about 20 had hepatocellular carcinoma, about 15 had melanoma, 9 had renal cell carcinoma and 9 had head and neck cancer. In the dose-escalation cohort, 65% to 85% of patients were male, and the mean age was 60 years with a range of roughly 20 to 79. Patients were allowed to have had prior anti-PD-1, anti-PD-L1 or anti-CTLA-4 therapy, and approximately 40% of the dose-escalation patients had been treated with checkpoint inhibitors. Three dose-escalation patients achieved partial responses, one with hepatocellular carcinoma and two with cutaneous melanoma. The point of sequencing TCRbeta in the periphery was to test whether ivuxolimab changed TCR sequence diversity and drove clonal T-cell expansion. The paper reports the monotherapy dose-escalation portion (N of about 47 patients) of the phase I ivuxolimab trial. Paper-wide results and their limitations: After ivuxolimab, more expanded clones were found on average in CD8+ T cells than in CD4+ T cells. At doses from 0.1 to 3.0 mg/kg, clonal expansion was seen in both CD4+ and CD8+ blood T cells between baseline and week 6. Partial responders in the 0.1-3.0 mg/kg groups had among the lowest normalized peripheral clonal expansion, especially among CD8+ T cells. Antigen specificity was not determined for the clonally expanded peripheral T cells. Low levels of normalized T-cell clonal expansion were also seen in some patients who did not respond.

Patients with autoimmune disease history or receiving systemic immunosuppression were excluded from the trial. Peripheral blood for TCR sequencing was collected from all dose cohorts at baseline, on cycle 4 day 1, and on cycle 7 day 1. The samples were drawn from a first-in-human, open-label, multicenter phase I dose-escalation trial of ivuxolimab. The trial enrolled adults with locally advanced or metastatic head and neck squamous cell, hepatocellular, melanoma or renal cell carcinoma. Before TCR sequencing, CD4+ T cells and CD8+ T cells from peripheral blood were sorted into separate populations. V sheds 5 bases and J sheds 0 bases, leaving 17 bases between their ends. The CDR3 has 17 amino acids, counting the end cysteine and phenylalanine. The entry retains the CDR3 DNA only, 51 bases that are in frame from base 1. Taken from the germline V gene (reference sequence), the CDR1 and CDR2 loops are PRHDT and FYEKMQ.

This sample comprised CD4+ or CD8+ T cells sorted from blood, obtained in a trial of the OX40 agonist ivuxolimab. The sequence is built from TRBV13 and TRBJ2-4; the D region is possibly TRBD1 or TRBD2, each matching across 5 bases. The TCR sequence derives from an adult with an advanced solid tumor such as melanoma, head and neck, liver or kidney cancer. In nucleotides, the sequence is TGTGCCAGCAGCCCACGGGACGTCGCCTTAGCCAAAAACATTCAGTACTTC. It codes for CASSPRDVALAKNIQYF.